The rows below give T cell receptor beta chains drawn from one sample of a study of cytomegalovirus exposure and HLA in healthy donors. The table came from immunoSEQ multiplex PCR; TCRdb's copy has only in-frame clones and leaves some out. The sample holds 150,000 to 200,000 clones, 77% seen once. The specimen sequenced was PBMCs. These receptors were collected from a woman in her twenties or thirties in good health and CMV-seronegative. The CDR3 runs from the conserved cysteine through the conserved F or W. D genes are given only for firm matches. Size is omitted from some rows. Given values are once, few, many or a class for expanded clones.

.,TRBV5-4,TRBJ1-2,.,TGTGCCAGCAGTTTGGGTAATGGCTACACCTTC,CASSLGNGYTF
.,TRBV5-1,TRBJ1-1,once,TGCGCCAGCAGCTTTGGTCAGGGAAACACTGAAGCTTTCTTT,CASSFGQGNTEAFF
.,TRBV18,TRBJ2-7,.,TGTGCCAGCTCCCCTGCGGGGGCCACGTGGGAGCAGTACTTC,CASSPAGATWEQYF
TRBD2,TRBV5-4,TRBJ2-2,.,TGTGCCAGCAGTAGACTAGCGGGTATCACCGGGGAGCTGTTTTTT,CASSRLAGITGELFF
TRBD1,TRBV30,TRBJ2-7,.,TGTGCCTGGAGTACCGTTAGACAGGGCGGGCAGTACTTC,CAWSTVRQGGQYF
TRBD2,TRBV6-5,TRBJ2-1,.,TGTGCCAGCAGTTGGACTAGCGATTACAATGAGCAGTTCTTC,CASSWTSDYNEQFF
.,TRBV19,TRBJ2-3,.,TGTGCCAGTAGGAACAGGGCGCTAAGCACAGATACGCAGTATTTT,CASRNRALSTDTQYF
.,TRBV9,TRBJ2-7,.,TGTGCCAGCAGCGTAGGTGTGGGAGTAGTCTACGAGCAGTACTTC,CASSVGVGVVYEQYF
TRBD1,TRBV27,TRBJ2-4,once,TGTGCCAGCAGTAACCGGGACAGGGGGCGAAACATTCAGTACTTC,CASSNRDRGRNIQYF
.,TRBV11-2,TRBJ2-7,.,TGTGCCAGCAGCTCTAACCCAGGTTTCTCCTACGAGCAGTACTTC,CASSSNPGFSYEQYF
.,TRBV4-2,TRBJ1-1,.,TGTGCCAGCAGCCAAGGTCAGGGCGGGGGGCGCGTAGCTGAAGCTTTCTTT,CASSQGQGGGRVAEAFF
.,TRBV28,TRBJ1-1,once,TGTGCCAGCAGTTTTTTCCAGAACACTGAAGCTTTCTTT,CASSFFQNTEAFF
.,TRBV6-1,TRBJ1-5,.,TGTGCCAGCAGCTCTGACAGGCGTAGCAATCAGCCCCAGCATTTT,CASSSDRRSNQPQHF
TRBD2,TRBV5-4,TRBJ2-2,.,TGTGCCAGCAGTACTCGTAGCGGGCCTACCGGGGAGCTGTTTTTT,CASSTRSGPTGELFF
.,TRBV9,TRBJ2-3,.,TGTGCCAGCAGCGTAGACAATCGACTCCCACTGGGCACAGATACGCAGTATTTT,CASSVDNRLPLGTDTQYF
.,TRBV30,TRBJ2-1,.,TGTGCCTGGAGTGGCGGGCCTAGGCAGTTCTTC,CAWSGGPRQFF
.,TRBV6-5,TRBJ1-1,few,TGTGCCAGCAGGAGACAGAGAAACACTGAAGCTTTCTTT,CASRRQRNTEAFF
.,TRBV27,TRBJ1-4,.,TGTGCCAGCAGTGTGCTCGGGGGGGATGAAAAACTGTTTTTT,CASSVLGGDEKLFF
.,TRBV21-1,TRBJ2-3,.,TGTGCCAGCGGTAAAGATGTTATCCCGGGACTAGCGGGAGGGTTACAAACCACAGATACGCAGTATTTT,CASGKDVIPGLAGGLQTTDTQYF
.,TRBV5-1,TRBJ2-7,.,TGCGCCAGCAGCTTGGGGGGGGAGAGCTACGAGCAGTACTTC,CASSLGGESYEQYF
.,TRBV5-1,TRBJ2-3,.,TGCGCCAGCAGCTTGAGGTCAGGGGTTACAGATACGCAGTATTTT,CASSLRSGVTDTQYF
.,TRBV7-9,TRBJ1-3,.,TGTGCCAGCAGCGGAGTGGAGTTCCCAGGAAACACCATATATTTT,CASSGVEFPGNTIYF
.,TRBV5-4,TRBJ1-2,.,TGTGCCAGCAGCTTGCGTATACAGCCCTATGGCTACACCTTC,CASSLRIQPYGYTF
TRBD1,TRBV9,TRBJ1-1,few,TGTGCCAGCAGCGTCCGGGGGGACAGGGGGAACACTGAAGCTTTCTTT,CASSVRGDRGNTEAFF